This T cell receptor (beta chain) emerged from a study of identical twins. General study results and limits: The study found weaker excess twin sharing in beta out-of-frame sequences. Alpha sequences out of frame and shared by twins had excess low generation probability. Abundant beta clonotypes from cord blood had fewer insertions, unlike memory repertoires, which showed none. One should note that invariant MAIT and iNKT cells could partly confound zero-insertion analyses.

V lost 4 bases to trimming and J lost 4 bases, with 16 bases between them. The CDR3 extends over 15 amino acids. Germline V gene sequence: CDR1 LGHDT, CDR2 YNNKEL (reference sequence). Details on this clonotype: No antigen is known for it.

One entry per CDR3 protein, called by TCRdb with MiXCR from the 5' RACE reads. The data contain 410,000 or so distinct CDR3 sequences, approximately 17% of them singletons. V and J are TRBV3-1 and TRBJ2-5, with D perhaps TRBD2 (5 bases). The clonotype comes from a man over 45 in good health. The sequencing sample was made of naive T cells sorted from blood. The chain's CDR3 is CASSPFSGNGETQYF. The CDR3 DNA follows: TGTGCCAGCAGCCCATTTTCCGGGAATGGAGAGACCCAGTACTTC.